Listed below are T cell receptor beta chains from one sample, sequenced in a study of T cell repertoires in cytomegalovirus infection. What these receptors recognize is not known. TCRdb recomputed calls from the reads with MiXCR, one row per CDR3 protein. The table has 8,000 or so distinct CDR3 sequences, 45% to 55% seen once; the top ten hold about 81%. Sequencing was performed on PBMCs, sequenced either directly or after in vitro stimulation (not recorded which). The receptors were sampled from a human donor in good health (CMV status not recorded). Some clones in this sample may be carry-over from other donors' samples. CDR3s include the opening cysteine and the closing phenylalanine or tryptophan. A D gene is named only where the DNA matches it firmly. Size values are once, few and many counts, or a class for expanded clones, and some rows have none.

j_gene,abundance,d_gene,v_gene,CDR3nt,CDR3aa
TRBJ2-2,-,TRBD1,TRBV4-2,TGTGCCAGCAGCCAAGACTGGTCAGGGGGTGTCACCGGGGAGCTGTTTTTT,CASSQDWSGGVTGELFF
TRBJ1-2,-,-,TRBV6-2/TRBV6-3,TGTGCCAGCAGTGGTTACAGGCCCTCTAACTATGGCTACACCTTC,CASSGYRPSNYGYTF
TRBJ1-5,few,-,TRBV7-6,TGTGCCAGCAGCTTAGGCATCCGGAGCAATCAGCCCCAGCATTTT,CASSLGIRSNQPQHF
TRBJ2-1,-,-,TRBV12-3/TRBV12-4,TGTGCCAGCAGCGCCCTAAGCCTCCTGGTGGGAGAAAGGTCCTACAATGAGCAGTTCTTC,CASSALSLLVGERSYNEQFF
TRBJ2-1,-,-,TRBV12-5,TGTGCGAGGGGTTTGGTATCGGTAATAGTGTCCGTCCCCTACAATGAGCAGTTCTTC,CARGLVSVIVSVPYNEQFF
TRBJ1-1,-,-,TRBV12-3/TRBV12-4,TGTGCCAGCAGCCGCAGGGTTTCCAAACAGGGCACTGTAGCTATCTTT,CASSRRVSKQGTVAIF
TRBJ2-1,-,-,TRBV19,TGTGCCAGTAGCCGGACAGTCAATGAGCAGTTCTTC,CASSRTVNEQFF
TRBJ2-1,-,TRBD2,TRBV5-6,TGTGCCAGCAGCCCGGGACTAGCGGGGGGGAATGAGCAGTTCTTC,CASSPGLAGGNEQFF
TRBJ1-4,-,-,TRBV10-3,TGTGCCATCAGTGAGTTCCAGGGATCTAATGAAAAACTGTTTTTT,CAISEFQGSNEKLFF
TRBJ2-7,-,-,TRBV7-9,TGTGCCAGCAGCCCTACAGGATACGAGCAGTACTTC,CASSPTGYEQYF
TRBJ1-6,few,-,TRBV10-3,TGTGCCATTCAGGAGGGAGTCGCCTATAATTCACCCCTCCACTTT,CAIQEGVAYNSPLHF
TRBJ2-7,many,TRBD2,TRBV9,TGTGCCAGCAGCGTAGGTGAGGGACTAGCGATCGACGAGCAGTACTTC,CASSVGEGLAIDEQYF
TRBJ2-3,many,-,TRBV6-1,TGTGCCAGCTTGAGTTCTAGCACAGATACGCAGTATTTT,CASLSSSTDTQYF
TRBJ2-7,medium-sized,TRBD1,TRBV7-8,TGTGCCAGCAGTAAATTCGGACAGGGGGATTCCAGCTCCTACGAGCAGTACTTC,CASSKFGQGDSSSYEQYF
TRBJ1-5,-,-,TRBV19,TGTGCCAGTAGTATAGGAGGGAATCGGCAGCCCCAGCATTTT,CASSIGGNRQPQHF
TRBJ1-2,-,-,TRBV6-8,TGTGCCAGCAGTTACTCGAATTTCGTGGGCCGGGGCTACACCTTC,CASSYSNFVGRGYTF
TRBJ2-7,-,-,TRBV2,TGTGCAAGCCGAAGTACAGAATACGAGCAGTACTTC,CASRSTEYEQYF
TRBJ1-1,few,-,TRBV7-9,TGTGCCAGCAGCGCGGGGGGTCGTGACACTGAAGCTTTCTTT,CASSAGGRDTEAFF
TRBJ1-2,-,-,TRBV12-3/TRBV12-4,TGTGCCAGCAGTCCTTCCGCAGGAGGCTACACCTTC,CASSPSAGGYTF
TRBJ2-7,-,-,TRBV4-1,TGCGCCAGCAGCCAAGATAAGTATTCCTACGAGCAGTACTTC,CASSQDKYSYEQYF
TRBJ1-6,-,TRBD1,TRBV7-2,TGTGCCAGCAGCTCAGAAGGACAGGGCCTATCACCCCTCCACTTT,CASSSEGQGLSPLHF
TRBJ1-1,-,-,TRBV12-3/TRBV12-4,TGTGCCAGCAGCCTCAGGGATGCCAAACAGGGCACGGAAGCTTTATTT,CASSLRDAKQGTEALF
TRBJ2-1,once,-,TRBV12-5,TGTGCTAGGGGTTTGGTATCGTTAATCGGGGCCGGCCCCTACAATGAGCAGTTCTTC,CARGLVSLIGAGPYNEQFF
TRBJ2-3,-,-,TRBV7-2,TGTGCCAGCAGCTTAGTGTTGGTTTCCACAGATACGCAGTATTTT,CASSLVLVSTDTQYF
TRBJ1-1,-,-,TRBV19,TGTGCCAGTAGTCGACGGGGGGGACTCTCGCGAATGAACACTGAAGCTTTCTTT,CASSRRGGLSRMNTEAFF
TRBJ1-5,-,TRBD1,TRBV6-5,TGTGCCCCAGGACTACGACAGGGGACCAATCAGCCCCAGCGTTTT,CAPGLRQGTNQPQRF
TRBJ1-4,-,-,TRBV12-3/TRBV12-4,TGTGCCAGCAGTCCAGAAAGGGGGGTAAGAGTAGGAAAACTGTTTTTT,CASSPERGVRVGKLFF
TRBJ2-5,-,-,TRBV12-3/TRBV12-4,TGTGCCAGCAGTTTTGGTGGGGGCGCTGATACCCAGTACTTC,CASSFGGGADTQYF
TRBJ1-1,many,-,TRBV7-2,TGTGCCAGCAGCCCCCGGGTCGGCAGACTGATTGAAGCTTTCTTT,CASSPRVGRLIEAFF